The table lists the clone carrying this TCR beta chain with a few counts. Its antigen is not known. Duration under 3 months, a NOSPECS grade of at least 4, and a Clinical Activity Score of at least 3 characterized the ophthalmopathy patients. Fresh 10 ml peripheral blood yielded PBMCs. The CDR3 length is 14 residues. CDR1 is DFQATT, CDR2 SNEGSKA, per germline (reference sequence). V lost 1 base, J lost 5 bases, and 5 bases stayed unmatched. These data originate in a study of T cells in Graves' hyperthyroidism and ophthalmopathy. Amplification yielded TCR beta CDR3 regions, with RNA transcripts as the source. The study used the HTBI primer set for a first-round RT-PCR of the TCR CDR3. TCRdb re-analysed the multiplex PCR reads in MiXCR, keeping a single row per CDR3 protein. The table records hundreds of thousands of distinct CDR3 sequences, approximately 14% of them present only once. Points from the study as a whole: Ophthalmopathy prediction by the model preceded onset by a median about 6.8 months.

The receptor's source is a woman aged 45 to 65 with Graves' ophthalmopathy. The chain joins TRBV20-1 to TRBJ2-1, with 7 positions matching TRBD2. The sequenced material came from blood. The CDR3 region is CSARGLARDNEQFF. The DNA for the CDR3 is TGCAGTGCTAGAGGACTAGCAAGGGACAATGAGCAGTTCTTC.